Listed here are 16 T cell receptor beta chains from one sample, sequenced in a study of cytomegalovirus exposure and HLA in healthy donors. PCR used 60 Vbeta primers and 13 Jbeta primers. The data were produced by immunoSEQ multiplex PCR, yet TCRdb's version contains in-frame clones alone and is incomplete. The table lists about 93,000 clones, 80% of them singletons, with about 7.3% in the top ten. Specimen: PBMCs. The receptors were sampled from a man aged 25-45 years in good health and CMV-seronegative.

The V and J genes are TRBV25-1 and TRBJ2-7; possible D gene TRBD2, 5 bases. Germline V gene data show CDR1 as MGHDK and CDR2 as SYGVNS. The CDR3 has 15 residues. The V end was cut by 1 base, the J end by 3 bases, with 13 bases between. The CDR3 DNA is TGTGCCAGCAGTGAATCAGAGGGAATCATCTACGAGCAGTACTTC. Residues: CASSESEGIIYEQYF.

V usage is TRBV5-1 and J usage is TRBJ1-1; possibly TRBD1 for D (6 bases). CDR3 size: 15 residues. With 4 bases removed from V and 1 base from J, the gap between germline ends came to 14 bases. The V gene's germline CDR1 is SGHRS and CDR2 YFSETQ. The CDR3 nucleotides are TGCGCCAGCAGCGAACAGACAGGACAGAACACTGAAGCTTTCTTT. It is translated as CASSEQTGQNTEAFF.

The chain has TRBV25-1 and TRBJ1-1, with 10 bases aligning to TRBD1. V lost 6 bases and J lost 0; bases outside the gene matches: 10. The germline V gene has CDR1 MGHDK and CDR2 SYGVNS. This CDR3 spans 17 amino acids. In DNA, the CDR3 is TGTGCCAGCAGGGGGGGACAGGGGTTCATCATGAACACTGAAGCTTTCTTT. Amino acid sequence: CASRGGQGFIMNTEAFF.

The CDR3 region is CASSVGTRGETQYF. The CDR3 DNA sequence: TGTGCCAGCAGTGTCGGGACTAGAGGAGAGACCCAGTACTTC. The chain has TRBV27 and TRBJ2-5, with 8 nucleotides matching TRBD2. The length of the CDR3 is 14 residues. V was clipped by 5 bases and J by 4 bases; unmatched bases: 6. Germline CDR1 and CDR2: MNHEY and SMNVEV (reference sequence).

This rearrangement joins TRBV5-1 to TRBJ1-1; TRBD1 aligns across 8 bases. The CDR3 length is 15 residues. Germline V gene sequence: CDR1 SGHRS, CDR2 YFSETQ. The V gene end was trimmed by 2 bases and the J gene end by 4 bases; junction bases not matched to a gene: 7. The CDR3: CASSFSKQGGTEAFF. CDR3 in DNA: TGCGCCAGCAGCTTTTCGAAACAGGGGGGCACTGAAGCTTTCTTT.

The chain couples TRBV28 to TRBJ2-7; D gene unclear. This CDR3 has 13 residues. V dropped 6 bases and J dropped 2 bases, with 11 bases sitting between them. In germline, CDR1 is MDHEN, CDR2 SYDVKM. CDR3 sequence reads: CASSLAGPYEQYF. Written as DNA, the CDR3 is TGTGCCAGCAGCCTCGCCGGTCCCTACGAGCAGTACTTC.

V gene TRBV11-2 combines with J gene TRBJ2-7; 8 bases align to TRBD1. J was trimmed by 4 bases and V by 5 bases; bases with no gene match: 7. This CDR3 has 14 residues. The V gene's germline CDR1 is SGHAT and CDR2 FQNNGV. CDR3 coding DNA: TGTGCCAGCAGCCCTTACAGGGGGTCTTACGAGCAGTACTTC. Translated, it gives CASSPYRGSYEQYF.

J is TRBJ2-5 and V is TRBV28; D possibly corresponds to TRBD2 (6 bases). CDR3 size: 14 residues. V gave up 6 bases and J gave up 2 bases, with 13 bases separating them. Germline V gives CDR1 MDHEN, CDR2 SYDVKM. Written as DNA, the CDR3 is TGTGCCAGCAGATCCGGCGGGGCACAAGAGACCCAGTACTTC. It translates to CASRSGGAQETQYF.

This clone was seen a single time. The V call is TRBV10-1, the J call TRBJ2-7; D is perhaps TRBD1 (6 bases). V was shortened by 6 bases and J by 0 bases, with 15 bases between the two germline ends. From germline, CDR1 is WNHNN and CDR2 SYGVQD (reference sequence). This CDR3 is 15 amino acids long. CDR3 nucleotides: TGCGCCAGCAGCAGCCGGACAGCCTTCTCCTACGAGCAGTACTTC. Protein: CASSSRTAFSYEQYF.

The table lists this clone with a few counts. The CDR3 nucleotides are TGTGCCACCAGCAGAGACAGCGGCACAGATACGCAGTATTTT. It codes for CATSRDSGTDTQYF. The gene calls are TRBV15 and TRBJ2-3, with unresolved D. Germline lookup yields CDR1 LNHNV and CDR2 YYDKDF (reference sequence). V was clipped by 0 bases and J by 1 base, with 5 bases between them. The CDR3 consists of 14 residues.

The chain is built from TRBV4-3 and TRBJ2-4; 8 bases map to TRBD1. The CDR3 totals 16 residues. Germline-derived CDR1 and CDR2 are LGHNA and YSLEER. V shed 0 bases, J shed 6 bases, and the junction held 7 bases outside the gene matches. Written as DNA, the CDR3 is TGCGCCAGCAGCCAAGACCCCCCAGGGGGCGCAAACATTCAGTACTTC. Translation: CASSQDPPGGANIQYF.

V and J are TRBV30 and TRBJ1-5, with D maybe TRBD1 (5 bases). This CDR3 contains 13 residues. The V gene's germline CDR1 is GTSNPN and CDR2 SVGIG (reference sequence). The V gene lost 4 bases and the J gene lost 4 bases, with 11 bases spanning the gap. The chain's CDR3 is CAWKGAPNQPQHF. The DNA for the CDR3 is TGTGCCTGGAAAGGGGCCCCTAATCAGCCCCAGCATTTT.

This sequence joins TRBV6-1 and TRBJ1-5; D possibly corresponds to TRBD1 (5 bases). The germline CDR1 and CDR2 sequences are MNHNS and SASEGT. Trimming stripped 8 bases from V and 1 base from J, with 9 bases between. The CDR3 has 13 residues. In DNA, the CDR3 is TGTGCCAGCGGTAGACAGAGCAATCAGCCCCAGCATTTT. It encodes CASGRQSNQPQHF.

The V and J genes are TRBV27 and TRBJ1-5, with 10 positions matching TRBD1. Germline CDR1 is MNHEY and CDR2 is SMNVEV (reference sequence). J gave up 5 bases and V 5 bases, and 3 bases lay outside the gene matches. The CDR3 sequence is 14 residues long. The CDR3, as DNA: TGTGCCAGCAGTGCTGGGACAGGGGATCAGCCCCAGCATTTT. It encodes CASSAGTGDQPQHF.

The chain has TRBV11-3 and TRBJ2-1, with a possible D match to TRBD2 (6 bases). CDR1 and CDR2 from the germline V gene are SGHNT and YENEEA. The CDR3 is made up of 14 amino acids. Trimming cost V 6 bases and J 9 bases, with 18 bases left between them. CDR3 nucleotides: TGTGCCAGCAGTCCTTCGGGACTTTCCCGTGAGCAGTTCTTC. As protein: CASSPSGLSREQFF.

The chain is built from TRBV30 and TRBJ2-7; D remains ambiguous. Germline lookup yields CDR1 GTSNPN and CDR2 SVGIG (reference sequence). This CDR3 has 12 residues. V lost 1 base, J lost 2 bases, and 6 bases lay in between. In nucleotides, the CDR3 is TGTGCCTGGAGTGGGGCACCCTACGAGCAGTACTTC. Translation gives CAWSGAPYEQYF.